The clone carrying this T cell receptor beta chain was found a few times. What it recognizes is unknown. With 3 bases clipped from V and 3 bases from J, the junction kept 13 bases outside the gene matches. Germline CDR1 is ENHRY and CDR2 is SYGVKD. CDR3 length: 18 residues. This entry comes from a study of CD4 T cells in relation to SARS-CoV-2 and coronaviruses. Background on the study: PBMCs were cultured with antigen for nine to ten days before TCR beta sequencing. Crossreactive spike epitopes shared across donors were mapped to their HLA restriction.

Libraries were prepared by immunoSEQ multiplex PCR; TCRdb keeps only in-frame clonotypes and omits some of them. The repertoire includes tens of thousands of clones, around 78% of them detected once, and about 20% sits in the top ten. Before the COVID-19 pandemic, during about 2011-2019, CD4+ T cells were taken from unexposed donors. Isolation of CD4+ T cells took place after 10 days in culture. Approximately 1.8 million PBMCs per well were cultured with approximately 9.5 IU/ml IL-2. The sample was CD4+ T cells from PBMCs, cultured in vitro. The TCR originated in a human donor in good health. This chain joins TRBV10-3 and TRBJ1-5; 8 bases agree with TRBD1. DNA of the CDR3: TGTGCCATCAGTGACTCATCGGACAGGGCCTTCCACAATCAGCCCCAGCATTTT. Residues: CAISDSSDRAFHNQPQHF.